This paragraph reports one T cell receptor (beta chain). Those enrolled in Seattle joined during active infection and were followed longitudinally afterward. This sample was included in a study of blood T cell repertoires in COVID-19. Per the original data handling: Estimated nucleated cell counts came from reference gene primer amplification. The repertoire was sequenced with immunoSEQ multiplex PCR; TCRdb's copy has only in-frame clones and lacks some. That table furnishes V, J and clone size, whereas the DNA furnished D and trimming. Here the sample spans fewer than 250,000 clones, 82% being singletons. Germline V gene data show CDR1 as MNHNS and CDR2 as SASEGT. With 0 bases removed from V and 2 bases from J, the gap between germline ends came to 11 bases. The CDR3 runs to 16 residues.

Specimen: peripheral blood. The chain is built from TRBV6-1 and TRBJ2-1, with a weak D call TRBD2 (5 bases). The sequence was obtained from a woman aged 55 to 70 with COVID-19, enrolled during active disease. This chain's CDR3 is CASSEAFGDPYNEQFF. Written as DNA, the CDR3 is TGTGCCAGCAGTGAAGCTTTCGGGGATCCCTACAATGAGCAGTTCTTC.